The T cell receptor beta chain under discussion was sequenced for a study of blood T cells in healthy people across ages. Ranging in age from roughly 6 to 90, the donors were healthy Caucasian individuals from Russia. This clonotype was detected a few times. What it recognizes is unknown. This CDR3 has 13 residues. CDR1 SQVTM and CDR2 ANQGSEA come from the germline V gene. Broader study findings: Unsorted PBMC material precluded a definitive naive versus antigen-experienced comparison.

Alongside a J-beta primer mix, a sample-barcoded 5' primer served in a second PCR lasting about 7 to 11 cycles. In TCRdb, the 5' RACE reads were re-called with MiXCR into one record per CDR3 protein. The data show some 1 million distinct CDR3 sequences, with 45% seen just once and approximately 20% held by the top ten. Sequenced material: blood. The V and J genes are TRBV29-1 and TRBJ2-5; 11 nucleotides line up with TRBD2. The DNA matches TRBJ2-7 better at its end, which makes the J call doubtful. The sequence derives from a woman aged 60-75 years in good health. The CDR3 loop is CSVEETSGGEQYF. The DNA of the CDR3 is TGCAGCGTTGAAGAAACTAGCGGGGGCGAGCAGTACTTC.